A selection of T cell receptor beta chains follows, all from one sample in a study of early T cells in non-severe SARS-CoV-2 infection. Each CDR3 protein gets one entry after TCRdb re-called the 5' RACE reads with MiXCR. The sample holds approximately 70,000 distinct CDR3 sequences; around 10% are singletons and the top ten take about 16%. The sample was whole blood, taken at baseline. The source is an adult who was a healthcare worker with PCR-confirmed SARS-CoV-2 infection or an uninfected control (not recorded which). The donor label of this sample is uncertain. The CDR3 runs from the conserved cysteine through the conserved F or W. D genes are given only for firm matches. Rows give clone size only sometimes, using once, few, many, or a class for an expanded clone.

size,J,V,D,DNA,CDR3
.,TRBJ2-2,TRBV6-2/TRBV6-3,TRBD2,TGTGCCAGCAAAGCGGGAGGGGCCACCGGGGAGCTGTTTTTT,CASKAGGATGELFF
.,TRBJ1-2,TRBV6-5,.,TGTGCCAGCAGTTTAAGGCCAGGGTCGTATGTGGGCTACACCTTC,CASSLRPGSYVGYTF
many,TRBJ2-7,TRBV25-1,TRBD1,TGTGCCACATTGGACAGGTCCTCCTACGAGCAGTACTTC,CATLDRSSYEQYF
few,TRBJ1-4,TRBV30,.,TGTGCCTGGAGTCTTGGGACGGGTAATGAAAAACTGTTTTTT,CAWSLGTGNEKLFF
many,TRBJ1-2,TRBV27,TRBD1,TGTGCCAGCAGAACGGGCAGGGGGAACTATGGCTACACCTTC,CASRTGRGNYGYTF
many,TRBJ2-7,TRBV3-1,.,TGTGCCAGCAGCCAAGTCGGCCGCTACGAGCAGTACTTC,CASSQVGRYEQYF
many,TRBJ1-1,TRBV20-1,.,TGCAGTGCCCTTACTACATCGAGGGGCACTGAAGCTTTCTTT,CSALTTSRGTEAFF
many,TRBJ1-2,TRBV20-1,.,TGCAGTGCTACATGGGAAACGGGACCGAACTATGGCTACACCTTC,CSATWETGPNYGYTF
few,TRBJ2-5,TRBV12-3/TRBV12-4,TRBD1,TGTGCCAGCAGTCCGATGACAGGGGGCGGCTTTGAGACCCAGTACTTC,CASSPMTGGGFETQYF
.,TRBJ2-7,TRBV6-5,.,TGTGCCAGCAGCCCCGGGGGTATTGCCTACGAGCAGTACTTC,CASSPGGIAYEQYF
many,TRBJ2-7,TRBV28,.,TGTGCCAGCAGTTTATTAGAAGCCTACGAGCAGTACTTC,CASSLLEAYEQYF
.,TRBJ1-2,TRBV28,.,TGTGCCAGCAGTTTCGGGGGGGCTTATGGCTACACCTTC,CASSFGGAYGYTF
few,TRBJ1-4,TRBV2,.,TGTGCCAGCAGTCCAGAGGGCGGACCTAATGAAAAACTGTTTTTT,CASSPEGGPNEKLFF
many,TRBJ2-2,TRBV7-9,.,TGTGCCAGCAGCTTAAGGTCAGGGATAAACACCGGGGAGCTGTTTTTT,CASSLRSGINTGELFF
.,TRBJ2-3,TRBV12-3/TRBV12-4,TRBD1,TGTGCCAGCAGTTCGACAGGGGATACGCAGTATTTT,CASSSTGDTQYF
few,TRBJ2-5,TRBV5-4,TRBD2,TGTGCCACTAACAGCGGGGGAAGATTGTACCAAGAGACCCAGTACTTC,CATNSGGRLYQETQYF
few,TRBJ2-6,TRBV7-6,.,TGTGCCAGCCGGAGCTCCACTGGGGCCAACGTCCTGACTTTC,CASRSSTGANVLTF
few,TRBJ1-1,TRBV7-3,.,TGTGCCAGCAGCTCCGTACTGGGAACTGAAGTTTTCTTT,CASSSVLGTEVFF
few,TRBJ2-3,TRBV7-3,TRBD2,TGTGCCAGCAGCTCCGGGACTAGCGAAGATACGCAGTATTTT,CASSSGTSEDTQYF
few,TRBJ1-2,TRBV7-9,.,TGTGCCAGCAGCTTAGGACAGCCCTCCTATGGCTACACCTTC,CASSLGQPSYGYTF
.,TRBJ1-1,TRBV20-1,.,TGCAGTGCTAGAGAGAGAGGGACCTACTATAGGAACACTGAAGCTTTCTTT,CSARERGTYYRNTEAFF
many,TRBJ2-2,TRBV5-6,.,TGTGCCAGCAGCCCGTCGGGGGGCGGAACCGGGGAGCTGTTTTTT,CASSPSGGGTGELFF
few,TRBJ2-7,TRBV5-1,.,TGCGCCAGCAGCCGTAGGACCGATAGCTCCTACGAGCAGTACTTC,CASSRRTDSSYEQYF
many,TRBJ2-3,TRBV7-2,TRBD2,TGTGCCAGCAGCCGGCGTGCTGGGACTAGCGGGGGGGCAGATACGCAGTATTTT,CASSRRAGTSGGADTQYF
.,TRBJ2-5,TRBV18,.,TGTGCCAGCTCAGGGCAGAAAGAGACCCAGTACTTC,CASSGQKETQYF
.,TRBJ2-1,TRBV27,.,TGTGCCAGCAGTTCGAGTCGGGCAAATCGCGGTGAGCAGTTCTTC,CASSSSRANRGEQFF
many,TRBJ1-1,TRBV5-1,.,TGCGCCAGCAGCTTGGCAGGGGCTATCACTGAAGCTTTCTTT,CASSLAGAITEAFF
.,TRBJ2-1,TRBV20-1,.,TGCAGTGCTAGACGGGGTACGGCGAATGAGCAGTTCTTC,CSARRGTANEQFF
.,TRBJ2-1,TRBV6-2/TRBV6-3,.,TGTGCCAGCATGGGGAGTAGGACCTACAATGAGCAGTTCTTC,CASMGSRTYNEQFF
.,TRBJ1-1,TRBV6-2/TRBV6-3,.,TGTGCCAGCAGAACAGGGTGGGCTGAAGCTTTCTTT,CASRTGWAEAFF
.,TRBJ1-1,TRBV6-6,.,TGTGCCAGCAGTCCAGAGAATCAAGCTTTCTTT,CASSPENQAFF
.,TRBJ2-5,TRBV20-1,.,TGCAGTGCTATAAGGATTCCGAGGGGGACCCAGTACTTC,CSAIRIPRGTQYF
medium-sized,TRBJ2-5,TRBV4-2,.,TGTGCCAGCAGCCAAGAGTGGGAGGGGGGAGAGACCCAGTACTTC,CASSQEWEGGETQYF
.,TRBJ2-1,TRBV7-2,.,TGTGCCAGCAGCTTCTCTAGATCGAGTGAGCAGTTCTTC,CASSFSRSSEQFF
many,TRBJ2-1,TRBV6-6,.,TGTGCCAGCAGTTACGGCGGTAGCTCCTACAATGAGCAGTTCTTC,CASSYGGSSYNEQFF
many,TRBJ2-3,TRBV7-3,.,TGTGCCAGCAGCTTTCTAAGGGATACGCAGTATTTT,CASSFLRDTQYF
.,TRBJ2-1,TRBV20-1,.,TGCAGTGCTATCCCCCTCAATGAGCAGTTCTTC,CSAIPLNEQFF
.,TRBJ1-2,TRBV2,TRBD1,TGTGCCAGCAGTACGGGACAGTTAAAATTCTTC,CASSTGQLKFF
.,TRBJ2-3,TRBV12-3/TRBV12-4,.,TGTGCCAGCAGAATGGAAGGGTTCGCTAGCACAGATACGCAGTATTTT,CASRMEGFASTDTQYF
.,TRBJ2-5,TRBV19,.,TGTGCCAGTAGTCGGCCCCAAGAGACCCAGTACTTC,CASSRPQETQYF